Each of the 25 T cell receptor beta chains below was sequenced from the same sample in a study of blood T cell repertoires in COVID-19. Data came from immunoSEQ multiplex PCR; TCRdb stores just in-frame clones and leaves some out. This table holds 65,000 to 90,000 clones, 84% found once. Sequenced: peripheral blood. These receptors originate from a human donor in a cohort sampled during active COVID-19.

This clone was counted at least ten times. The chain joins TRBV12-5 to TRBJ1-1, with D possibly matching TRBD1 (5 bases). V lost 6 bases, J lost 4 bases, and 15 bases lay in between. This CDR3 is 14 amino acids long. Germline CDR1 LGHNT, CDR2 FRNRAP. The CDR3 is CASGPGVIGTEAFF. CDR3 nucleotide sequence: TGTGCTAGTGGCCCGGGGGTTATCGGCACTGAAGCTTTCTTT.

The V and J genes are TRBV6-5 and TRBJ1-5, with TRBD1 as a possible D gene (6 bases). CDR1 and CDR2 (germline): MNHEY, SVGAGI. Trimming cost V 8 bases and J 0 bases, with 14 bases left between them. The CDR3 runs to 15 residues. The CDR3 reads CASRVSGDSNQPQHF. The CDR3 region has the DNA TGTGCCAGCCGAGTATCAGGGGATAGCAATCAGCCCCAGCATTTT.

The gene calls are TRBV6-5 and TRBJ1-4; D is possibly TRBD1 (5 bases). V dropped 2 bases and J dropped 10 bases, with 17 bases sitting between them. This CDR3 comprises 15 residues. Germline lookup yields CDR1 MNHEY and CDR2 SVGAGI. The CDR3 region has the DNA TGTGCCAGCAGTTACGGGGCCGCCAGTGTCCGAAAACTGTTTTTT. This translates into CASSYGAASVRKLFF.

In its sample, this clone was seen a few times. This chain links TRBV4-1 with TRBJ1-2; perhaps TRBD1 as D (5 bases). The CDR3 consists of 13 residues. CDR1 MGHRA and CDR2 YSYEKL come from the germline V gene. Between the trimmed V and J ends, which lost 6 bases and 4 bases, there was a span of 12 bases. Here the CDR3 DNA reads TGCGCCAGCAGATCTGGGGGAGGCTATGGCTACACCTTC. It encodes CASRSGGGYGYTF.

As DNA, the CDR3 is TGTGCCAGCAGCCACCCCGGGGATAATCAGCCCCAGCATTTT. Translating it yields CASSHPGDNQPQHF. This chain joins TRBV6-5 and TRBJ1-5; D remains unclear. From germline, CDR1 is MNHEY and CDR2 SVGAGI. The CDR3 has 14 amino acids. V lost 6 bases to trimming and J lost 4 bases, with 13 bases between them.

V usage is TRBV29-1 and J usage is TRBJ2-7, with TRBD1 as a possible D gene (6 bases). V was clipped by 4 bases and J by 3 bases, with 10 bases between them. The CDR3 is made up of 12 amino acids. Germline V gene sequence: CDR1 SQVTM, CDR2 ANQGSEA. The CDR3 loop is CSVVQGIYEQYF. The CDR3, as DNA: TGCAGCGTTGTTCAGGGGATCTACGAGCAGTACTTC.

The chain joins TRBV5-1 to TRBJ2-1; 9 nucleotides agree with TRBD2. Per the germline V gene, CDR1 is SGHRS and CDR2 is YFSETQ. This CDR3 spans 15 amino acids. The junction had 3 bases not matched to a gene; V was cut back by 4 bases and J by 1 base. The CDR3 loop reads CASSRGGASYNEQFF. CDR3 coding DNA: TGCGCCAGCAGCCGCGGGGGGGCATCCTACAATGAGCAGTTCTTC.

V is TRBV6-1 and J is TRBJ1-5; unclear D gene. Trimming pared 0 bases from V and 4 bases from J, leaving 10 bases between. The CDR3 spans 15 residues. CDR1 and CDR2 (germline): MNHNS, SASEGT. CDR3 sequence: CASSEAVTTNQPQHF. Here the CDR3 DNA reads TGTGCCAGCAGTGAAGCAGTGACAACTAATCAGCCCCAGCATTTT.

The V and J genes are TRBV5-6 and TRBJ2-5, with 12 bases aligning to TRBD2. Germline CDR1 reads SGHDT; CDR2 reads YYEEEE. The CDR3 loop spans 16 amino acids. The J segment lost 6 bases and the V segment lost 4 bases, leaving 10 bases of the junction unmatched. CDR3 bases: TGTGCCAGCAGCCCGACTAGCGGGGGCCGCGGGAAGACCCAGTACTTC. Its protein product is CASSPTSGGRGKTQYF.

This clone was seen once. The chain uses TRBV9 and TRBJ2-7; maybe TRBD2 (7 bases). The V end was cut by 3 bases, the J end by 3 bases, with 19 bases between. This CDR3 is built from 16 residues. The germline V gene encodes CDR1 SGDLS and CDR2 YYNGEE. In nucleotides, the CDR3 is TGTGCCAGCAGCGCTCAGGGAGGGACACTGCTCTACGAGCAGTACTTC. It translates to CASSAQGGTLLYEQYF. The variable domain in full, completed from reference TRBV9 and TRBJ2-7, reads DSGVTQTPKHLITATGQRVTLRCSPRSGDLSVYWYQQSLDQGLQFLIQYYNGEERAKGNILERFSAQQFPDLHSELNLSSLELGDSALYFCASSAQGGTLLYEQYFGPGTRLTVT.

The chain joins TRBV5-1 to TRBJ1-1; TRBD1 aligns across 7 bases. The CDR3 totals 18 residues. CDR1 SGHRS and CDR2 YFSETQ come from the germline V gene. After removal of 3 bases from V and 0 bases from J, the junction contained 14 bases not matched to a gene. CDR3 in DNA: TGCGCCAGCAGCTCTCCCTCGGACAGGAGTTCCTTGAACACTGAAGCTTTCTTT. As protein: CASSSPSDRSSLNTEAFF.

The rearrangement links TRBV6-6 to TRBJ2-5; TRBD2 agrees at 12 bases. Looked up from germline, CDR1 is MNHNY and CDR2 is SVGAGI (reference sequence). V lost 5 bases and J lost 5; bases outside the gene matches: 15. The CDR3 runs to 18 residues. CDR3 coding DNA: TGTGCCAGCAGTCCTGGTAGTCTAGCGGGGGGGTTTGAGGAGACCCAGTACTTC. This gives the protein CASSPGSLAGGFEETQYF.

V and J are TRBV6-5 and TRBJ1-6; 11 nucleotides align to TRBD1. V lost 4 bases and J lost 8; bases outside the gene matches: 4. CDR3 length equals 15 residues. Germline V gives CDR1 MNHEY, CDR2 SVGAGI. In DNA form, the CDR3 reads TGTGCCAGCAGTTTCTCGGGACAGGGGGATTCACCCCTCCACTTT. It specifies CASSFSGQGDSPLHF.

This clone appeared once. V usage is TRBV24-1 and J usage is TRBJ2-1, with D unclear. The CDR3 spans 13 residues. V was shortened by 3 bases and J by 6 bases, with 8 bases between the two germline ends. Germline V CDR1 and CDR2: KGHDR, SFDVKD. The CDR3 region is CATSDGASNEQFF. The CDR3 nucleotides read TGTGCCACCAGTGATGGTGCGTCCAATGAGCAGTTCTTC.

CDR3 sequence reads: CASSYSSTVNSPLHF. Written as DNA, the CDR3 is TGTGCCAGCAGTTACTCGTCGACAGTCAATTCACCCCTCCACTTT. This chain connects TRBV6-6 to TRBJ1-6, with a weak D call TRBD1 (5 bases). CDR3 length: 15 residues. V lost 0 bases and J 7 bases, leaving 10 bases between the germline ends. Germline CDR1 reads MNHNY; CDR2 reads SVGAGI (reference sequence).

The chain carries TRBV14 and TRBJ1-1; the D gene is possibly TRBD1 (5 bases). Germline V CDR1 and CDR2: SGHDN, FVKESK. CDR3 size: 15 residues. The ends were cut back, 2 bases at V and 6 bases at J, with 16 bases in the middle. CDR3 protein: CASSQWRGGESEAFF. CDR3 sequence (DNA): TGTGCCAGCAGCCAATGGAGGGGCGGTGAGTCTGAAGCTTTCTTT.

The CDR3 protein is CASSQVTGSYNEQFF. The CDR3 DNA sequence: TGCGCCAGCAGCCAAGTAACTGGCTCCTACAATGAGCAGTTCTTC. The chain employs TRBV4-3 and TRBJ2-1; D gene ambiguous. Trimming took off 1 base at V and 0 bases at J, with 7 bases between the two ends. The germline gives CDR1 LGHNA, CDR2 YSLEER. CDR3 length: 15 amino acids.

The chain employs TRBV3-1 (or the pseudogene TRBV3-2) and TRBJ1-6; D uncertain. The CDR3 contains 16 residues. Germline loops: CDR1 LGHDT, CDR2 YNNKEL (reference sequence). Trimming left V 0 bases short and J 7 bases short, with 13 bases between. CDR3 loop: CASSQDGLSGNSPLHF. Here the CDR3 DNA reads TGTGCCAGCAGCCAAGATGGCCTCTCGGGGAATTCACCCCTCCACTTT.

This chain links TRBV28 with TRBJ2-7; 8 positions agree with TRBD1. The germline gives CDR1 MDHEN, CDR2 SYDVKM. The length of the CDR3 is 18 residues. With V trimmed by 4 bases and J by 2 bases, 16 bases remained unmatched. In DNA form, the CDR3 reads TGTGCCAGCAGTTCCTATGCTTTACAGGGGGATGTCCCCTACGAGCAGTACTTC. It yields the protein CASSSYALQGDVPYEQYF.

V and J are TRBV7-2 and TRBJ2-5, with 8 bases that match TRBD2. CDR1 is SGHTA, CDR2 FQGNSA, per germline. The CDR3 totals 14 residues. V gave up 8 bases and J gave up 5 bases; unmatched junction bases: 10. The CDR3 reads CASGNGGAGETQYF. DNA for the CDR3: TGTGCCAGCGGAAACGGGGGGGCCGGTGAGACCCAGTACTTC. Full variable domain (missing parts from reference TRBV7-2 and TRBJ2-5): GAGVSQSPSNKVTEKGKDVELRCDPISGHTALYWYRQSLGQGLEFLIYFQGNSAPDKSGLPSDRFSAERTGGSVSTLTIQRTQQEDSAVYLCASGNGGAGETQYFGPGTRLLVL.

This clone was counted once. The rearrangement links TRBV7-2 to TRBJ2-3, with D maybe TRBD2 (7 bases). Germline loops: CDR1 SGHTA, CDR2 FQGNSA. This CDR3 is built from 16 residues. Trimming removed 0 bases at V and 3 bases at J, with 13 bases between. The CDR3 sequence: CASSLAGGARTDTQYF. CDR3 sequence (DNA): TGTGCCAGCAGCTTAGCAGGGGGGGCGCGTACAGATACGCAGTATTTT. The full variable domain, rest sourced from reference TRBV7-2 and TRBJ2-3, is GAGVSQSPSNKVTEKGKDVELRCDPISGHTALYWYRQSLGQGLEFLIYFQGNSAPDKSGLPSDRFSAERTGGSVSTLTIQRTQQEDSAVYLCASSLAGGARTDTQYFGPGTRLTVL.

As to this clone: Within the sample, other DNA sequences also encode this same CDR3. V is TRBV5-1 and J is TRBJ1-6; D gene ambiguous. V dropped 1 base and J dropped 5 bases, with 7 bases sitting between them. The germline CDR1 and CDR2 sequences are SGHRS and YFSETQ. This CDR3 has 14 amino acids. The CDR3 region is CASSLRGNNSPLHF. CDR3 nucleotides: TGCGCCAGCAGCTTGAGAGGGAATAATTCACCCCTCCACTTT.

The chain has TRBV6-1 and TRBJ1-5; D ambiguous. CDR1 is MNHNS and CDR2 is SASEGT in the germline V gene. Trimming removed 2 bases from V and 1 base from J, with 12 bases in between. The CDR3 has 16 residues. The CDR3 protein is CASSEHAPGSNQPQHF. CDR3 bases: TGTGCCAGCAGTGAACATGCTCCAGGCAGCAATCAGCCCCAGCATTTT.

The rearrangement uses TRBV6-1 and TRBJ1-5; tentatively, D is TRBD1 (5 bases). Between the trimmed V and J ends, which lost 2 bases and 7 bases, there was a span of 12 bases. Germline V gene lookup returns CDR1 MNHNS and CDR2 SASEGT. This CDR3 region has 14 residues. In DNA form, the CDR3 reads TGTGCCAGCAGTGAAACGGGGGGAAGGCAGCCCCAGCATTTT. Amino acids: CASSETGGRQPQHF.

This clone was counted a single time. The chain couples TRBV7-9 to TRBJ2-7, with D maybe TRBD1 (6 bases). Germline V gene lookup returns CDR1 SEHNR and CDR2 FQNEAQ (reference sequence). Deletions cut 3 bases from V and 6 bases from J, with 9 bases between. The CDR3 totals 12 residues. CDR3 amino acids: CASSFQGPEQYF. The CDR3 DNA reads TGTGCCAGCAGCTTCCAGGGGCCCGAGCAGTACTTC.